These T cell receptor beta chains were read from a single sample in a study of cytotoxic CD8 clonotypes in ibrutinib-treated CLL. Measured with immunoSEQ multiplex PCR; TCRdb has only the in-frame clones, and not every one. This sample has approximately 150,000 clones, with approximately 77% found just once. This specimen was PBMCs, taken after 12 months of ibrutinib treatment. These receptors all stem from a human donor with chronic lymphocytic leukemia. CDR3s include the opening cysteine and the closing phenylalanine or tryptophan. The order of the fields is V gene, clone size, D gene, J gene, CDR3 DNA, CDR3 protein. D genes are given only for firm matches. Rows may omit the clone size; those that give it use once, few, many or a size class.

>TRBV2|NA|NA|TRBJ2-5
TGTGCCAGCTCCGACGGACAAGAGACCCAGTACTTC
CASSDGQETQYF
>TRBV20-1|few|NA|TRBJ1-2
TGCAGTGCTATGGAGGAGTACTACACCTTC
CSAMEEYYTF
>TRBV11-2|few|NA|TRBJ1-1
TGTGCCAGCAGCCTGATGAACACTGAAGCTTTCTTT
CASSLMNTEAFF
>TRBV7-9|NA|TRBD1|TRBJ1-2
TGTGCCGCCCAGGGGGGACTGACGTATGGCTACACCTTC
CAAQGGLTYGYTF
>TRBV2|NA|NA|TRBJ1-1
TGTGCCAGCAGTATACCAGGGTACACTGAAGCTTTCTTT
CASSIPGYTEAFF
>TRBV4-3|NA|NA|TRBJ1-1
TGCGCCAGCAGCCGAGACCAGTTGATGAACACTGAAGCTTTCTTT
CASSRDQLMNTEAFF
>TRBV30|NA|NA|TRBJ2-7
TGTGCCTGGAGTGATGAAGGCGCCTACGAGCAGTACTTC
CAWSDEGAYEQYF
>TRBV18|NA|NA|TRBJ2-5
TGTGCCAGCTCACCACCGAATGATCGGGAGACCCAGTACTTC
CASSPPNDRETQYF
>TRBV28|once|TRBD2|TRBJ2-1
TGTGCCAGCACCATGGGTGGAACGGGAGGAGAGAATGAGCAGTTCTTC
CASTMGGTGGENEQFF
>TRBV6-5|NA|NA|TRBJ1-5
TGTGCCAGCAGCGACCGGGATCAGCCCCAGCATTTT
CASSDRDQPQHF
>TRBV7-6|NA|NA|TRBJ1-1
TGTGCCAGCAGCTTAGGGGGAGGGACTGAAGCTTTCTTT
CASSLGGGTEAFF
>TRBV6-7|NA|NA|TRBJ1-5
TGTGCCAGCAGCCACGGACCGATAGAACTATATAGCAATCAGCCCCAGCATTTT
CASSHGPIELYSNQPQHF
>TRBV11-1|few|NA|TRBJ2-2
TGTGCCAGCAGCTTTAGACAGGTGACGGTACCCGGGGAGCTGTTTTTT
CASSFRQVTVPGELFF
>TRBV2|NA|NA|TRBJ2-5
TGTGCCAGCACTAGGACACAAGAGACCCAGTACTTC
CASTRTQETQYF
>TRBV7-2|NA|NA|TRBJ2-3
TGTGCCAGCAGCTTCCGCAGCGCAGATACGCAGTATTTT
CASSFRSADTQYF
>TRBV27|NA|TRBD1|TRBJ2-2
TGTGCCAGCAGCTTCGGGACAGGGGGGTCCGGGGAGCTGTTTTTT
CASSFGTGGSGELFF
>TRBV28|NA|NA|TRBJ2-1
TGTGCCAGCAACCGACAGTATGAGCAGTTCTTC
CASNRQYEQFF
>TRBV7-9|NA|NA|TRBJ1-2
TGTGCCAGCAGCTTAAACTATGGCTACACCTTC
CASSLNYGYTF
>TRBV28|few|NA|TRBJ1-5
TGTGCCAGCAGTTTGTCGGACAGCAATCAGCCCCAGCATTTT
CASSLSDSNQPQHF
>TRBV19|NA|NA|TRBJ1-4
TGTGCCAGCATGGGGGGCGCAGCTGAAAAACTGTTTTTT
CASMGGAAEKLFF
>TRBV28|NA|TRBD1|TRBJ2-7
TGTGCCAGCAGTCCTGGGACAGGGGGCAGGGACGAGCAGTACTTC
CASSPGTGGRDEQYF
>TRBV2|NA|NA|TRBJ2-5
TGTGCCAGCAGTGAAGGCGGTTTGGGTGAGACCCAGTACTTC
CASSEGGLGETQYF
>TRBV13|NA|TRBD1|TRBJ1-4
TGTGCCAGCAGCATAGAACAGGGGGCGACTAATGAAAAACTGTTTTTT
CASSIEQGATNEKLFF
>TRBV9|NA|NA|TRBJ2-2
TGTGCCAGCAGCGTAGATCAGGGTCCCGGGGAGCTGTTTTTT
CASSVDQGPGELFF
>TRBV7-9|many|TRBD1|TRBJ1-5
TGTGCCAGCAGCCAAACTGACAGGGCCCAGCATTTT
CASSQTDRAQHF
>TRBV7-9|NA|TRBD1|TRBJ1-1
TGTGCCAGCAGTTTCGGACAGGGGGCGCAAACTGAAGCTTTCTTT
CASSFGQGAQTEAFF
>TRBV7-2|NA|TRBD1|TRBJ2-1
TGTGCCAGCAGCATGGGACAGGGCCCCTACAATGAGCAGTTCTTC
CASSMGQGPYNEQFF
>TRBV7-9|NA|NA|TRBJ1-1
TGTGCCAGCAGCTCGCCCCCGGGCAGATACACTGAAGCTTTCTTT
CASSSPPGRYTEAFF
>TRBV28|NA|NA|TRBJ1-1
TGTGCCAGCAGCCTTTTGCCCTTCGTCTGGAAAGGGGACACTGAAGCTTTCTTT
CASSLLPFVWKGDTEAFF
>TRBV27|NA|NA|TRBJ1-1
TGTGCCAGCAGTTTATACCCGCCAGGGGTCGGGGGCACTGAAGCTTTCTTT
CASSLYPPGVGGTEAFF
>TRBV19|NA|NA|TRBJ1-3
TGTGCCAGCACCCCTGTCGGTGCTGGAAACACCATATATTTT
CASTPVGAGNTIYF
>TRBV27|NA|TRBD1|TRBJ1-1
TGTGCCAGCAGTCCCGGGACAGGGGCGGCGAACACTGAAGCTTTCTTT
CASSPGTGAANTEAFF
>TRBV28|NA|NA|TRBJ1-2
TGTGCCAGCAGTTTTGGGGGAGGAGGCTACACCTTC
CASSFGGGGYTF
>TRBV28|few|TRBD1|TRBJ1-5
TGTGCCAGCAGTACCGCCGGGACAGTAAGCAATCAGCCCCAGCATTTT
CASSTAGTVSNQPQHF
>TRBV4-2|once|NA|TRBJ2-5
TGTGCCAGCAGCCAGCCCGGAGTACCCCAAGAGACCCAGTACTTC
CASSQPGVPQETQYF
>TRBV15|NA|NA|TRBJ2-1
TGTGCCACCGGGAATGTGGAGCAGTTCTTC
CATGNVEQFF
>TRBV7-2|NA|NA|TRBJ2-2
TGTGCCAGCAGCCGGGACCTACCCACCGGGGAGCTGTTTTTT
CASSRDLPTGELFF
>TRBV6-5|few|TRBD2|TRBJ2-1
TGTGCCAGCAGGACTACGTATAGCGGGGACAATGAGCAGTTCTTC
CASRTTYSGDNEQFF
>TRBV5-1|NA|TRBD2|TRBJ2-7
TGCGCCAGCAGCTTGGCCCAGGGACTAAACTACGAGCAGTACTTC
CASSLAQGLNYEQYF
>TRBV4-1|NA|TRBD1|TRBJ1-2
TGCGCCAGCAGCCTACAATCGTGGACAGGGGGAAACTATGGCTACACCTTC
CASSLQSWTGGNYGYTF
>TRBV7-9|once|NA|TRBJ1-3
TGTGCCAGCAGTCTTACGGACCCGGTGAATGGAAACACCATATATTTT
CASSLTDPVNGNTIYF
>TRBV27|NA|NA|TRBJ2-7
TGTGCCAGCAGTTTATTCGGGGACCTCTACGAGCAGTACTTC
CASSLFGDLYEQYF
>TRBV6-1|NA|NA|TRBJ2-3
TGTGCCAGCAGAGCCGGACAAAGCACAGATACGCAGTATTTT
CASRAGQSTDTQYF
>TRBV28|NA|NA|TRBJ2-2
TGTGCCAGCAGACTACTAGACGGGGAGCTGTTTTTT
CASRLLDGELFF
>TRBV6-5|NA|NA|TRBJ1-2
TGTGCCAGCAGTTACTCGGCAGGGCGCTATGGCTACACCTTC
CASSYSAGRYGYTF
>TRBV27|NA|TRBD1|TRBJ2-7
TGTGCCAGCAGATCGCAAAAGACAGGGAGTTCCTACGAGCAGTACTTC
CASRSQKTGSSYEQYF
>TRBV7-2|NA|NA|TRBJ2-7
TGTGCCAGCAGCCCCACCTTCTACGAGCAGTACTTC
CASSPTFYEQYF